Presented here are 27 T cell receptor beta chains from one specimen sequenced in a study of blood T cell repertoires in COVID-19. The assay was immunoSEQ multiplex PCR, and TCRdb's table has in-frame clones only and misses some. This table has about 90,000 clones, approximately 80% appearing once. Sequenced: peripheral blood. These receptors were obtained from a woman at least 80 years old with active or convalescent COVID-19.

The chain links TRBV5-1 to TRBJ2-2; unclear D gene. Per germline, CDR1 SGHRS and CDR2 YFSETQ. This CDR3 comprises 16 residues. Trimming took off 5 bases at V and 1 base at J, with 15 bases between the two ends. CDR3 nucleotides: TGCGCCAGCAGGATGGCACTACCATTGAACACCGGGGAGCTGTTTTTT. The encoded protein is CASRMALPLNTGELFF.

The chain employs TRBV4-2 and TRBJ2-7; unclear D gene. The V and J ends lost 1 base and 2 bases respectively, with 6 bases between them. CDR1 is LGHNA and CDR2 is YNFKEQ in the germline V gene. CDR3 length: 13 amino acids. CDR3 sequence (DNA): TGTGCCAGCAGCCAAGGCGGAGCCTACGAGCAGTACTTC. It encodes CASSQGGAYEQYF.

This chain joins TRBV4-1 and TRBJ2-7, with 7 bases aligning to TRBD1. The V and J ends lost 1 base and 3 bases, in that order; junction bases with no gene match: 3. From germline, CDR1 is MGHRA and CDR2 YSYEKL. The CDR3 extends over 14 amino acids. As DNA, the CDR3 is TGCGCCAGCAGCCAAGGCGCAGGGGGCTACGAGCAGTACTTC. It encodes CASSQGAGGYEQYF.

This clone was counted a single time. CDR3 coding DNA: TGTGCCAGCAGCTCTAGAGGCTCTGGGGCCAACGTCCTGACTTTC. This gives the protein CASSSRGSGANVLTF. This chain uses TRBV7-2 with TRBJ2-6; D uncertain. The CDR3 is 15 amino acids. Trimming removed 4 bases at V and 0 bases at J, with 7 bases between. Germline lookup yields CDR1 SGHTA and CDR2 FQGNSA.

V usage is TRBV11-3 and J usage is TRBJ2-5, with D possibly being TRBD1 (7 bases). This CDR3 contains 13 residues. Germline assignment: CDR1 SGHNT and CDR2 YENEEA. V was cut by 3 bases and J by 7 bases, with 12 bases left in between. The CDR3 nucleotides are TGTGCCAGCAGCTTTTCCCAGGGGGGGACCCAGTACTTC. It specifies CASSFSQGGTQYF.

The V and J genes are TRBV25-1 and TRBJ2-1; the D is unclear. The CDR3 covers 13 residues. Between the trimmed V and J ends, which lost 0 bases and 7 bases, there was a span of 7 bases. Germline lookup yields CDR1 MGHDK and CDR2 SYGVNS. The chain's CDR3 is CASSEYPVNEQFF. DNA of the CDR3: TGTGCCAGCAGTGAATATCCTGTTAATGAGCAGTTCTTC.

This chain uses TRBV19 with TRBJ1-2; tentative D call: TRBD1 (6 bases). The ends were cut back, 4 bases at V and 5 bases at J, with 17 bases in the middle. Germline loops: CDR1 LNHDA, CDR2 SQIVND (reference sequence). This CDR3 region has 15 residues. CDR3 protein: CASSTQDRAPYGYTF. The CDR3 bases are TGTGCCAGTAGTACCCAGGACAGAGCACCGTATGGCTACACCTTC.

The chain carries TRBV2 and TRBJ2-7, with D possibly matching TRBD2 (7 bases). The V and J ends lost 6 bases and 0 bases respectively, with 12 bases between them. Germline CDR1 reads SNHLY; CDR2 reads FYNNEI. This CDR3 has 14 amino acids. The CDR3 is CASSGGGSSYEQYF. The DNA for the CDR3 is TGTGCCAGCAGCGGGGGCGGGAGCTCCTACGAGCAGTACTTC.

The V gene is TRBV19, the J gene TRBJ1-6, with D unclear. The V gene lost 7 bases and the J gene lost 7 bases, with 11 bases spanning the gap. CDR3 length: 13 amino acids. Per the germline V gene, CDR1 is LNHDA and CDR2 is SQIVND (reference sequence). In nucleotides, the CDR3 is TGTGCCAGTAAGGTGCGGGAGAATTCACCCCTCCACTTT. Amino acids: CASKVRENSPLHF.

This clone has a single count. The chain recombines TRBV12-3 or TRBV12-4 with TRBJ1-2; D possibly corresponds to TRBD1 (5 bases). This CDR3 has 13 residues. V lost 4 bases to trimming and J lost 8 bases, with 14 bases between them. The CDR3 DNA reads TGTGCCAGCAGTTCCATCCCGGGGGGGGGCTACACCTTC. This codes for CASSSIPGGGYTF.

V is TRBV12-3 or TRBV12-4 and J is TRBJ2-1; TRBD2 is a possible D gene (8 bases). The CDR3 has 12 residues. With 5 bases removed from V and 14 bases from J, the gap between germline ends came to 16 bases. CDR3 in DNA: TGTGCCAGCAGTCGGGAGGGGGCGCATAAGTTCTTC. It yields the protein CASSREGAHKFF.

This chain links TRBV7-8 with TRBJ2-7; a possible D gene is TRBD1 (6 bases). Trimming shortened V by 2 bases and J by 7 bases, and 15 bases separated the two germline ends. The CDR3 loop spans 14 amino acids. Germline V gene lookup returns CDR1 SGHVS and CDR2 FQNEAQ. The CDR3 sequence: CASSLTHSQGEQYF. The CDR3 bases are TGTGCCAGCAGCTTAACTCACAGCCAGGGGGAGCAGTACTTC.

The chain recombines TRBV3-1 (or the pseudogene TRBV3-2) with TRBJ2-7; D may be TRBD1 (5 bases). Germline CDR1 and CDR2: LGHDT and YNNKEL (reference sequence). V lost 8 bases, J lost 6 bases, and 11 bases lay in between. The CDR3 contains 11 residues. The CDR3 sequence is CASRQGLEQYF. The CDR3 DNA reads TGTGCCAGCCGTCAGGGCCTCGAGCAGTACTTC.

CDR3: CASRTGDSSGNTIYF. As DNA, the CDR3 is TGTGCCAGCAGGACCGGAGACAGCTCTGGAAACACCATATATTTT. This chain joins TRBV6-5 and TRBJ1-3, with D possibly TRBD1 on 5 matching bases. In germline, CDR1 is MNHEY, CDR2 SVGAGI. The CDR3 sequence is 15 residues long. Trimming stripped 6 bases from V and 0 bases from J, with 12 bases between.

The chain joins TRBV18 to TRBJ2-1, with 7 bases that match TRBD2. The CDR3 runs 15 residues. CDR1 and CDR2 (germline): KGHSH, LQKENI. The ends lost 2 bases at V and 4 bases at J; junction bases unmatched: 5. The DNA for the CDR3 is TGTGCCAGCTCACCATCCAGCGGGGAGTACAATGAGCAGTTCTTC. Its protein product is CASSPSSGEYNEQFF.

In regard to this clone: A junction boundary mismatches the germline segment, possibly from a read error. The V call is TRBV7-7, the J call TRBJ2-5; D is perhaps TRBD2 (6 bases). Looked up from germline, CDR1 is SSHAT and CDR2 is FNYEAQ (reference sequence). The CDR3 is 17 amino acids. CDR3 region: CASSTDPQVGGMTTQYF. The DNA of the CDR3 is TGTGCTAGCAGCACCGATCCCCAGGTTGGCGGGATGACTACCCAGTACTTC.

CDR3 in amino acids: CASSLSFGEGWHQPQHF. The CDR3 coding sequence is TGTGCCAGCAGTTTGTCGTTCGGGGAGGGGTGGCATCAGCCCCAGCATTTT. The chain recombines TRBV28 with TRBJ1-5; D is possibly TRBD1 (5 bases). In germline, CDR1 is MDHEN, CDR2 SYDVKM. The length of the CDR3 is 17 residues. V dropped 3 bases and J dropped 5 bases, with 20 bases sitting between them.

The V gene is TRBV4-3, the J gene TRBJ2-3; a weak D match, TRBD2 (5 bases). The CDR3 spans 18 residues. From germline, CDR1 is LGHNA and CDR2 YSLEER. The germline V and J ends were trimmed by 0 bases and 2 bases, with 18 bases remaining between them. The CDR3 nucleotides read TGCGCCAGCAGCCAAGATTTGCCCCAGGCGGGCCCCACAGATACGCAGTATTTT. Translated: CASSQDLPQAGPTDTQYF.

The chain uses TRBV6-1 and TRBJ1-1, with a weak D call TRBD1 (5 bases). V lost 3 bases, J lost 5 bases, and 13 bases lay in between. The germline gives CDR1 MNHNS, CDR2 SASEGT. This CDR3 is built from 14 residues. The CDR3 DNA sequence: TGTGCCAGCAGTGAGGAGGGGATTGCGACTGAAGCTTTCTTT. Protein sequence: CASSEEGIATEAFF.

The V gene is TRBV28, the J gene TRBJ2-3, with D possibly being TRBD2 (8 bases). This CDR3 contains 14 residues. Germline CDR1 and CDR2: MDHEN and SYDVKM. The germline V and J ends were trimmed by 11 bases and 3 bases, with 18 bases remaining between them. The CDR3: CAAEGAGGTDTQYF. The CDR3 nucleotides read TGTGCCGCCGAGGGGGCGGGGGGAACAGATACGCAGTATTTT.

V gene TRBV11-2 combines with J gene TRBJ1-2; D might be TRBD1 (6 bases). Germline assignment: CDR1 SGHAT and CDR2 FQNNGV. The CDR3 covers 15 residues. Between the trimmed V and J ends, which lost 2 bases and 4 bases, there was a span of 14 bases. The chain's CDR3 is CASSLNYPGVYGYTF. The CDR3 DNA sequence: TGTGCCAGCAGCTTAAATTACCCAGGGGTCTATGGCTACACCTTC.

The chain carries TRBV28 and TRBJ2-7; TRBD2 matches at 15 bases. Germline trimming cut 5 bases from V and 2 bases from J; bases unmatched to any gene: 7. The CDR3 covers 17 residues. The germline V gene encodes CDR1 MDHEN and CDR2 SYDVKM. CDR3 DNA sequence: TGTGCCAGCAGTCCGGGACTAGCGGGGGGCCTTACCTACGAGCAGTACTTC. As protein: CASSPGLAGGLTYEQYF. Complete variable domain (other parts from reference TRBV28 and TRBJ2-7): DVKVTQSSRYLVKRTGEKVFLECVQDMDHENMFWYRQDPGLGLRLIYFSYDVKMKEKGDIPEGYSVSREKKERFSLILESASTNQTSMYLCASSPGLAGGLTYEQYFGPGTRLTVT.

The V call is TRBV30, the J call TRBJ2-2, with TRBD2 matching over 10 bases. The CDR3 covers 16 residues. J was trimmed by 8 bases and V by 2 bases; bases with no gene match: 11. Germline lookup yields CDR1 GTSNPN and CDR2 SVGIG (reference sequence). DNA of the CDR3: TGTGCCTGGAGTAGAGCGGGAGGGCCGTCTGGGGGGGAGCTGTTTTTT. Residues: CAWSRAGGPSGGELFF.

CDR3 nucleotides: TGTGCCAGCGGACGGGGGGAGCAGTTCTTC. Translating it yields CASGRGEQFF. The chain joins TRBV19 to TRBJ2-1, with D perhaps TRBD2 (6 bases). Between the trimmed V and J ends, which lost 9 bases and 10 bases, there was a span of 10 bases. The length of the CDR3 is 10 residues. CDR1 is LNHDA and CDR2 is SQIVND in the germline V gene (reference sequence).

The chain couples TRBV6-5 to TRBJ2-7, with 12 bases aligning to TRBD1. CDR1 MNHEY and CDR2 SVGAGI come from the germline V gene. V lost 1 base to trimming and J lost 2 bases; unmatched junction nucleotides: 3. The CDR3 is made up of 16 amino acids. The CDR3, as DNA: TGTGCCAGCAGTTACTGGGGACAGGGGGCCACCTACGAGCAGTACTTC. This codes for CASSYWGQGATYEQYF.

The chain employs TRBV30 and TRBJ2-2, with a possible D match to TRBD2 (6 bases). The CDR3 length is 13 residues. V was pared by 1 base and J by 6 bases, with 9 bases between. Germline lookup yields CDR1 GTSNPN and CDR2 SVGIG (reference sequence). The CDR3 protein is CAWSGLGAGELFF. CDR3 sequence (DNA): TGTGCCTGGAGTGGACTAGGCGCCGGGGAGCTGTTTTTT.

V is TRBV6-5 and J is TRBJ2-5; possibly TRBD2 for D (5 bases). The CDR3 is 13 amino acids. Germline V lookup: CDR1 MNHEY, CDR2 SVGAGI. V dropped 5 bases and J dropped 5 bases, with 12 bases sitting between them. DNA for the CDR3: TGTGCCAGCAGTCTCCAGGACTGGGAGACCCAGTACTTC. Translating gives CASSLQDWETQYF.